This T cell receptor beta chain was obtained from a study of cytomegalovirus exposure and HLA in healthy donors. The overall study: According to later analysis, the same platform produced the roughly 130 validation and several hundred first-cohort repertoires. Study results and caveats: Investigators reported some 150 TCR beta chains as tied to cytomegalovirus. Cytomegalovirus status, reportedly, was diagnosed with high specificity and sensitivity by the classifier.

The method was immunoSEQ multiplex PCR; TCRdb's version includes in-frame clones alone and lacks a portion of them. Among around 200,000 clones listed, about 81% were seen once. This clone occurred a few times. Its matching antigen is unknown. Specimen: PBMCs. This sequence was found in a woman aged 25 to 39 in good health and CMV-seronegative.

CDR3 sequence reads: CASSDPGGIDEQFF. In DNA, the CDR3 is TGTGCCAGCAGTGATCCAGGGGGAATCGATGAGCAGTTCTTC. The rearrangement uses TRBV6-1 and TRBJ2-1, with 7 bases aligning to TRBD1. Germline-derived CDR1 and CDR2 are MNHNS and SASEGT. This CDR3 is built from 14 residues. Germline trimming cut 3 bases from V and 8 bases from J; bases unmatched to any gene: 7.